These 6 T cell receptor beta chains were sequenced from one sample in a study of blood T cell repertoires in COVID-19. Assay used: immunoSEQ multiplex PCR; TCRdb lists only in-frame clones, some missing. The sample carries approximately 10,000 clones, 88% recorded once. Material: peripheral blood. The receptor set was obtained from a human donor in a cohort sampled during active COVID-19.

The DNA for the CDR3 is TGCGCCAGCAGCGCCGAAACAGGGTTCATGAACACTGAAGCTTTCTTT. Translation: CASSAETGFMNTEAFF. The chain employs TRBV5-1 and TRBJ1-1, with TRBD1 as a possible D gene (6 bases). The CDR3 contains 16 residues. V was pared by 4 bases and J by 0 bases, with 16 bases between. Germline V gives CDR1 SGHRS, CDR2 YFSETQ.

The genes are TRBV5-1 and TRBJ2-7; 9 bases map to TRBD1. Trimming removed 4 bases from V and 5 bases from J; junction bases left unmatched: 10. CDR1 and CDR2 (germline): SGHRS, YFSETQ. The CDR3 is made up of 15 amino acids. This CDR3 is CASSLGRTGAHEQYF. The DNA for the CDR3 is TGCGCCAGCAGCCTGGGGCGGACAGGGGCCCACGAGCAGTACTTC.

The rearrangement joins TRBV29-1 to TRBJ1-2; D is possibly TRBD1 (6 bases). Trimming left V 1 base short and J 8 bases short, with 17 bases between. The length of the CDR3 is 14 residues. In germline, CDR1 is SQVTM, CDR2 ANQGSEA. CDR3 in amino acids: CSVEVGRQVGGYTF. DNA of the CDR3: TGCAGCGTTGAAGTGGGCCGACAGGTGGGGGGCTACACCTTC.

V usage is TRBV3-1 (or the pseudogene TRBV3-2) and J usage is TRBJ1-1, with a possible D match to TRBD1 (5 bases). The CDR3 has 14 residues. The germline V gene has CDR1 LGHDT and CDR2 YNNKEL (reference sequence). V was shortened by 5 bases and J by 10 bases, with 20 bases between the two germline ends. CDR3: CASSSPSGGVGAFF. The DNA of the CDR3 is TGTGCCAGCAGCTCCCCTTCGGGGGGAGTCGGAGCTTTCTTT.

The chain combines TRBV27 with TRBJ2-7; 8 positions agree with TRBD1. V lost 4 bases, J lost 6 bases, and 5 bases stayed unmatched. This CDR3 has 13 amino acids. Germline lookup yields CDR1 MNHEY and CDR2 SMNVEV (reference sequence). CDR3 region: CASSSWTGSEQYF. CDR3 coding DNA: TGTGCCAGCAGTTCCTGGACAGGGTCCGAGCAGTACTTC.

V is TRBV11-3 and J is TRBJ2-7; 10 nucleotides align to TRBD2. CDR1 SGHNT and CDR2 YENEEA come from the germline V gene. With V trimmed by 0 bases and J by 7 bases, 21 bases remained unmatched. The CDR3 is made up of 20 amino acids. The CDR3, as DNA: TGTGCCAGCAGCTTAGAAGTTCGGCTAGCGGGAGAGGGGATGGTGAGAGAGCAGTACTTC. It translates to CASSLEVRLAGEGMVREQYF.